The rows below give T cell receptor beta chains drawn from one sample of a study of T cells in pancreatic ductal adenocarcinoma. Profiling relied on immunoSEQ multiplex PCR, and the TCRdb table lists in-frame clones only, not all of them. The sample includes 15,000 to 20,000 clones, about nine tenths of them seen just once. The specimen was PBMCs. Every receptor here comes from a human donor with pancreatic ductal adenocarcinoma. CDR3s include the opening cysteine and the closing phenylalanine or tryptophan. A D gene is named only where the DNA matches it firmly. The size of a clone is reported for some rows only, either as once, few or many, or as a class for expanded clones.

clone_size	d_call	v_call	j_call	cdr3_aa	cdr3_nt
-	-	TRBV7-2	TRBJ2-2	CASSRSPLAGTGELFF	TGTGCCAGCAGCCGAAGCCCACTAGCCGGCACCGGGGAGCTGTTTTTT
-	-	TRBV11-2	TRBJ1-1	CASLGWGRNTEAFF	TGTGCCAGTTTAGGATGGGGGCGCAACACTGAAGCTTTCTTT
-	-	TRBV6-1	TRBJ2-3	CASILETFRADTQYF	TGTGCCAGCATATTAGAGACATTCCGAGCAGATACGCAGTATTTT
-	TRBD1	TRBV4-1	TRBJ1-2	CASSHFLRDRGRSDYGYTF	TGCGCCAGCAGCCACTTTTTGCGAGACAGGGGGCGAAGTGACTATGGCTACACCTTC
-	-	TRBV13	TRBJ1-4	CASSLGRGGGEKLFF	TGTGCCAGCAGCTTAGGCCGGGGTGGAGGAGAAAAACTGTTTTTT
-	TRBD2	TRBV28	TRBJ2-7	CASSLTSSEQYF	TGTGCCAGCAGTTTGACTAGCAGCGAGCAGTACTTC
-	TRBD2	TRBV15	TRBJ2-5	CATSREGLADQETQYF	TGTGCCACCAGCAGAGAGGGACTAGCGGATCAAGAGACCCAGTACTTC
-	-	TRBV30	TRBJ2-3	CASSRLDSTDTQYF	TGTGCCTCCTCCCGGTTAGACTCCACAGATACGCAGTATTTT
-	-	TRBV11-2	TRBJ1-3	CASSSDSRNTIYF	TGTGCCAGCAGCTCGGACAGTCGAAACACCATATATTTT
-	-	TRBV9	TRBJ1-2	CASSRTRGAGDYGYTF	TGTGCCAGCAGCCGGACGCGGGGGGCGGGGGACTATGGCTACACCTTC
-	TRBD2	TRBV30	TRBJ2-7	CAWQSGSGGPYEQYF	TGTGCCTGGCAATCCGGGAGCGGGGGACCCTACGAGCAGTACTTC
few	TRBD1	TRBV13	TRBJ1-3	CASKLRTGSGNTIYF	TGTGCCAGCAAGCTACGGACAGGGTCTGGAAACACCATATATTTT
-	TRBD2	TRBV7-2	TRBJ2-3	CASSPQVAGGDTQYF	TGTGCCAGCAGCCCCCAAGTTGCGGGGGGAGATACGCAGTATTTT
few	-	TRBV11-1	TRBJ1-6	CASSSGWNSPLHF	TGTGCCAGCAGCTCAGGATGGAATTCACCCCTCCACTTT
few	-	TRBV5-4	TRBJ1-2	CASSSLEGYGYTF	TGTGCCAGCAGCTCCCTCGAGGGCTATGGCTACACCTTC
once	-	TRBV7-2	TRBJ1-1	CASSPPAGVNTEAFF	TGTGCCAGCAGCCCGCCTGCAGGGGTGAACACTGAAGCTTTCTTT
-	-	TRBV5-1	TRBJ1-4	CASSFQGGDEKLFF	TGCGCCAGCAGCTTCCAGGGAGGAGATGAAAAACTGTTTTTT
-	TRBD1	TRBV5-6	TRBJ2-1	CASFRQGAIEQFF	TGTGCCAGCTTCCGACAGGGGGCGATTGAGCAGTTCTTC
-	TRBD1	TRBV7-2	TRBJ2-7	CASSLVGTDPYEQYF	TGTGCCAGCAGCTTAGTAGGGACAGACCCCTACGAGCAGTACTTC
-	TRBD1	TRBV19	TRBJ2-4	CASRMDRVGKNIQYF	TGTGCCAGTAGAATGGACAGGGTAGGCAAAAACATTCAGTACTTC
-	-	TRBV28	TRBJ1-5	CASSVLESNQPQHF	TGTGCCAGCAGTGTATTGGAGAGCAATCAGCCCCAGCATTTT
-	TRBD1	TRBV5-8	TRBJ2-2	CASSSPGGPNTGELFF	TGTGCCAGCAGCTCCCCAGGGGGCCCGAACACCGGGGAGCTGTTTTTT
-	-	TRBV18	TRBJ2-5	CASSTGKETQYF	TGTGCCAGCTCAACAGGAAAAGAGACCCAGTACTTC
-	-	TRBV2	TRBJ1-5	CASTREPGSQPQHF	TGTGCCAGCACTCGGGAGCCGGGGAGTCAGCCCCAGCATTTT
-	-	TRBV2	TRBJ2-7	CASSGRPGGGSYEQYF	TGTGCCAGCAGTGGGAGACCAGGGGGAGGCTCCTACGAGCAGTACTTC
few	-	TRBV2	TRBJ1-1	CASSDRSSTEAFF	TGTGCCAGCAGTGACAGGTCTTCTACTGAAGCTTTCTTT
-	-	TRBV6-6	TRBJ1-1	CASFTQGRSEAFF	TGTGCCAGCTTCACACAGGGAAGGAGTGAAGCTTTCTTT
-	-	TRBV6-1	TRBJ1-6	CASRPNQVLDSPLHF	TGTGCCAGCAGGCCGAACCAGGTACTTGATTCACCCCTCCACTTT
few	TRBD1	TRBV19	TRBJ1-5	CASTFRTGVLPQHF	TGTGCCAGTACCTTTCGGACAGGGGTATTGCCCCAGCATTTT
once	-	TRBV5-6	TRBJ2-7	CASSLGGPQYF	TGTGCCAGCAGCTTGGGCGGGCCGCAGTACTTC
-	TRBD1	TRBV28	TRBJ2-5	CASSFGAGGALETQYF	TGTGCCAGCAGTTTTGGGGCAGGGGGTGCCCTAGAGACCCAGTACTTC
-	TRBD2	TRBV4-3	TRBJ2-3	CASSQASGGSTDTQYF	TGCGCCAGCAGCCAAGCTAGCGGGGGGAGCACAGATACGCAGTATTTT
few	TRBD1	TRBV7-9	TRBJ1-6	CASSHGQGDSPLHF	TGTGCCAGCAGCCACGGACAGGGTGATTCACCCCTCCACTTT
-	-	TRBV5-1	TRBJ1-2	CASSLFQDYGYTF	TGCGCCAGCAGCTTGTTTCAGGACTATGGCTACACCTTC
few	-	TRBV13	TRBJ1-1	CASSLGSPNTEAFF	TGTGCCAGCAGCTTAGGCAGTCCGAACACTGAAGCTTTCTTT
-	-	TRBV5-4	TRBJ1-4	CASSSGGVSGKNEKLFF	TGTGCCAGCAGCTCCGGGGGGGTCTCCGGTAAGAATGAAAAACTGTTTTTT
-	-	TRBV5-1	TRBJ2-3	CASRFGGGTDTQYF	TGCGCCAGCAGGTTTGGCGGTGGCACAGATACGCAGTATTTT
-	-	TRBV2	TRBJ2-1	CASSSWGSGYNEQFF	TGTGCCAGCAGTAGCTGGGGATCGGGGTACAATGAGCAGTTCTTC
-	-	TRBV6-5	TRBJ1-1	CASTLTSSTEAFF	TGTGCCAGCACCCTCACCTCCAGCACTGAAGCTTTCTTT